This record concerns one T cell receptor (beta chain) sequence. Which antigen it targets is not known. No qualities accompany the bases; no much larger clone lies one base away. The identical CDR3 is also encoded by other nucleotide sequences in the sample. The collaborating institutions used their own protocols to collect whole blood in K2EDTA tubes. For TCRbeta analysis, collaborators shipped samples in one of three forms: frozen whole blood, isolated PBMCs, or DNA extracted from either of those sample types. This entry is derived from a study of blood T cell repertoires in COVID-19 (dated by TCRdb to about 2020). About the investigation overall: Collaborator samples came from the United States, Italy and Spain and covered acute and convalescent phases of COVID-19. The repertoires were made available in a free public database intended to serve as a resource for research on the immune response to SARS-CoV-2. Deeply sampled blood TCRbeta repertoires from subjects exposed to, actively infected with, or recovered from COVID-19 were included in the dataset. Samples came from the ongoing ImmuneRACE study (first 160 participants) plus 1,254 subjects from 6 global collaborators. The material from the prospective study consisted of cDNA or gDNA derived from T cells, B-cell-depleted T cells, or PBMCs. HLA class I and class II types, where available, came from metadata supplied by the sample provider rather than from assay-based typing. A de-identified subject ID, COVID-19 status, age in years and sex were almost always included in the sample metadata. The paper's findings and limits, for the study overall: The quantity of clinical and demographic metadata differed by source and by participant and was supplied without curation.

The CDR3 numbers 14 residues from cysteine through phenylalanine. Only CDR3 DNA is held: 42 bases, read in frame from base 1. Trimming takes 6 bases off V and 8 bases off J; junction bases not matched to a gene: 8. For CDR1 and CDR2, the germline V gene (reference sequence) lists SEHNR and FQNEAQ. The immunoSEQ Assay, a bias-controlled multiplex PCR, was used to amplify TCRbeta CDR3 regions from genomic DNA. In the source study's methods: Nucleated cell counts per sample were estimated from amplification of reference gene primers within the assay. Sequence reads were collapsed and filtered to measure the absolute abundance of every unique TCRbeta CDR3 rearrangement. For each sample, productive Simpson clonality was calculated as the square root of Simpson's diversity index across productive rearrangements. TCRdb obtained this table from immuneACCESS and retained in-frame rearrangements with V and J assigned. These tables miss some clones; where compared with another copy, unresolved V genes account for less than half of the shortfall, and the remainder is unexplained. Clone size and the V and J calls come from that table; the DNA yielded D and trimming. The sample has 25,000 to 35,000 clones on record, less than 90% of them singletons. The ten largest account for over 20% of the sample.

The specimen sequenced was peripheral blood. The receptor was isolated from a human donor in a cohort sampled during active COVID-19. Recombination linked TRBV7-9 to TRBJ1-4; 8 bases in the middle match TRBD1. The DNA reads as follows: TGTGCCAGCAGTTGGGACAGGCGACAGGAAAAACTGTTTTTT. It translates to CASSWDRRQEKLFF.